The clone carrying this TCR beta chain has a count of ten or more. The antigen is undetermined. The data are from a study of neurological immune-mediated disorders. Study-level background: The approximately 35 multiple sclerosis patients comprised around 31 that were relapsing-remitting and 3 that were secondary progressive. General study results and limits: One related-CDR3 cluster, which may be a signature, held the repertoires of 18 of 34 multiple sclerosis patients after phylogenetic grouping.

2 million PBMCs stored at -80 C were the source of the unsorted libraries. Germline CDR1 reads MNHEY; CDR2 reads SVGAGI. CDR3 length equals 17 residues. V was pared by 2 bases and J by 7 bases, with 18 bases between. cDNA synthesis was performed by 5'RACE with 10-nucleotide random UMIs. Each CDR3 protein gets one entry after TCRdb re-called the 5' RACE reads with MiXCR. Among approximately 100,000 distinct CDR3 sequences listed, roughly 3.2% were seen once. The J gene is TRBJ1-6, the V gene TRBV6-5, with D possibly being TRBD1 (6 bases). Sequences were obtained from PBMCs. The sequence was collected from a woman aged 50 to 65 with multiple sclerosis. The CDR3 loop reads CASSYKFDRLRNSPLHF. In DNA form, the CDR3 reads TGTGCCAGCAGTTACAAGTTCGACAGGCTGAGAAATTCACCCCTCCACTTT.